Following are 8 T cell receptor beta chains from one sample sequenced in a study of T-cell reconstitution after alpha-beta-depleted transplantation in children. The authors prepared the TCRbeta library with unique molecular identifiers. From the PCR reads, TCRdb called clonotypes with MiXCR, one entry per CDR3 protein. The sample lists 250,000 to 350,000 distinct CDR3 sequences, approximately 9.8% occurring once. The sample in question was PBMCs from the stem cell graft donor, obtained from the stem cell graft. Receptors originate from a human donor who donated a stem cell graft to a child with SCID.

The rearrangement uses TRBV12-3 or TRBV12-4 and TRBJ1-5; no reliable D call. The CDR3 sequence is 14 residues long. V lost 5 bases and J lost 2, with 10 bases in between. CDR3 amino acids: CASSPGGRNQPQHF. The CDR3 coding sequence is TGTGCCAGCAGTCCAGGAGGGCGCAATCAGCCCCAGCATTTT.

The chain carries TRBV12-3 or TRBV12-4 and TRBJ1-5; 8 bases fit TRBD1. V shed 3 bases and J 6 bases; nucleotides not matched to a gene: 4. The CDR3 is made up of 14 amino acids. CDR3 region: CASSFVQGGQPQHF. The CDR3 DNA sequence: TGTGCCAGCAGTTTCGTACAGGGGGGTCAGCCCCAGCATTTT.

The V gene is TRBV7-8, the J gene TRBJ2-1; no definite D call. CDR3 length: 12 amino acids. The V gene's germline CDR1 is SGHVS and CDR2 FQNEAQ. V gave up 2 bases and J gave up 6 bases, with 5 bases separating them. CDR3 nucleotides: TGTGCCAGCAGCTTATATGCCAATGAGCAGTTCTTC. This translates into CASSLYANEQFF.

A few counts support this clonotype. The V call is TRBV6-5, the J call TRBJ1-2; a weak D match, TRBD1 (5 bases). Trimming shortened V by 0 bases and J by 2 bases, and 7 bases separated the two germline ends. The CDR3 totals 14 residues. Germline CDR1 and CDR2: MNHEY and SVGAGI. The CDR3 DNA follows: TGTGCCAGCAGTTACTCAGCAGGGAACTATGGCTACACCTTC. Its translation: CASSYSAGNYGYTF.

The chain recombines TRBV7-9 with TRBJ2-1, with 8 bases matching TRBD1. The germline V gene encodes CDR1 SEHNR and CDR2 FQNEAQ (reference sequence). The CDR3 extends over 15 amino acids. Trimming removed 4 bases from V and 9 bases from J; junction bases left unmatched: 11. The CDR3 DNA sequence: TGTGCCAGCAGCTCATCGGACAGGGTTGGGGGTGAGCAGTTCTTC. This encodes CASSSSDRVGGEQFF.

The CDR3 loop reads CASSESGRGGTEAFF. CDR3 coding DNA: TGTGCCAGCAGTGAATCTGGCAGGGGAGGGACTGAAGCTTTCTTT. The chain joins TRBV25-1 to TRBJ1-1, with a weak D call TRBD1 (6 bases). Deletions cut 1 base from V and 5 bases from J, with 14 bases between. The V gene's germline CDR1 is MGHDK and CDR2 SYGVNS. The CDR3 runs to 15 residues. Based on the CDR3 plus reference TRBV25-1 and TRBJ1-1, the full variable domain is EADIYQTPRYLVIGTGKKITLECSQTMGHDKMYWYQQDPGMELHLIHYSYGVNSTEKGDLSSESTVSRIRTEHFPLTLESARPSHTSQYLCASSESGRGGTEAFFGQGTRLTVV.

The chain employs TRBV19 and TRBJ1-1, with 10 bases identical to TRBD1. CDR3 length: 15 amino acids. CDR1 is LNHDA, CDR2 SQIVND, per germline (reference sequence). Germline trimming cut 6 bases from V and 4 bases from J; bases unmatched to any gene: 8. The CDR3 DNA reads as TGTGCCAGTAGAAAAGACAGGGGGCCGGTCACTGAAGCTTTCTTT. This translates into CASRKDRGPVTEAFF.

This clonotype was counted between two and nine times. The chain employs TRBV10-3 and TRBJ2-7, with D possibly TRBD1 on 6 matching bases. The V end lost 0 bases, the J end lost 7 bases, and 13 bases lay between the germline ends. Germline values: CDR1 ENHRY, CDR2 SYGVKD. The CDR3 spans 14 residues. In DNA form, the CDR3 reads TGTGCCATCAGTGAGTCGCTTTCGACAGGAGAGCAGTACTTC. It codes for CAISESLSTGEQYF.